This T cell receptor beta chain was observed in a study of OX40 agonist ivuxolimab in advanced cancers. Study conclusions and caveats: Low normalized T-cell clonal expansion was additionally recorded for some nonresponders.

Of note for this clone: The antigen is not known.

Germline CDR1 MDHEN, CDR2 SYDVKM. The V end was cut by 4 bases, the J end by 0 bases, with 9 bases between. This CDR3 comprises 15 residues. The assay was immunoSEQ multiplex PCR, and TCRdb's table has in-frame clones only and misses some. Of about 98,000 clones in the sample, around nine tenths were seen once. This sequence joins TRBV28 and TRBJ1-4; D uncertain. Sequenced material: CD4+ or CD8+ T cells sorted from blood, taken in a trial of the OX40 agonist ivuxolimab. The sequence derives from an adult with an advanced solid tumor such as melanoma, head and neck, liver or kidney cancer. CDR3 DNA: TGTGCCAGCAGTTCCCCCGTAGCAACTAATGAAAAACTGTTTTTT. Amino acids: CASSSPVATNEKLFF.